These T cell receptor beta chains were read from a single sample in a study of T-cell reconstitution after alpha-beta-depleted transplantation in children. Each CDR3 protein is one row after TCRdb ran MiXCR on the PCR reads. The table includes under 300,000 distinct CDR3 sequences, 7.5% to 10% detected once. The sample was PBMCs from the stem cell graft donor, taken from the stem cell graft. Every receptor here comes from a human donor who donated a stem cell graft to a child with SCID. Each CDR3 is given with its conserved first and last residue. D genes are given only for firm matches. Only some rows state a clone size, as once, few, many or a class for expanded clones.

size: .
J: TRBJ2-3
V: TRBV3-1
D: TRBD2
DNA: TGTGCCAGCAGCCCGGGACTAGCGGGGGAGCTAATCACAGATACGCAGTATTTT
CDR3: CASSPGLAGELITDTQYF

size: many
J: TRBJ2-7
V: TRBV7-9
D: .
DNA: TGTGCCAGCAGCCGACAGAGAGATTACGAGCAGTACTTC
CDR3: CASSRQRDYEQYF

size: many
J: TRBJ2-1
V: TRBV7-7
D: TRBD1
DNA: TGTGCCAGCAGCTTAGCGCTTACAGGGGGCTCCTACAATGAGCAGTTCTTC
CDR3: CASSLALTGGSYNEQFF

size: few
J: TRBJ2-1
V: TRBV3-1
D: .
DNA: TGTGCCAGCAGCCAAGAGGGGGCCAGTCTAATAGTCGTCTCCTACAATGAGCAGTTCTTC
CDR3: CASSQEGASLIVVSYNEQFF

size: many
J: TRBJ1-1
V: TRBV14
D: .
DNA: TGTGCCAGCAGCCAAAGGGTATACACTGAAGCTTTCTTT
CDR3: CASSQRVYTEAFF

size: few
J: TRBJ1-6
V: TRBV2
D: .
DNA: TGTGCCAGCCACGGACAGTTCTATAATTCACCCCTCCACTTT
CDR3: CASHGQFYNSPLHF

size: many
J: TRBJ2-5
V: TRBV11-2
D: .
DNA: TGTGCCAGCAGCTGGGGCGGGGAAGAGACCCAGTACTTC
CDR3: CASSWGGEETQYF

size: .
J: TRBJ1-2
V: TRBV7-2
D: .
DNA: TGTGCCAGCAGCCCAGATCCAATCTATGGCTACACCTTC
CDR3: CASSPDPIYGYTF

size: many
J: TRBJ2-6
V: TRBV4-3
D: .
DNA: TGCGCCAGCAGCCAAGAACTAGGGGGCTCTGGGGCCAACGTCCTGACTTTC
CDR3: CASSQELGGSGANVLTF

size: many
J: TRBJ1-5
V: TRBV20-1
D: .
DNA: TGCAGACCCCAAGAGGCAGCCGGGCAGCCCCAGCATTTT
CDR3: CRPQEAAGQPQHF

size: many
J: TRBJ2-3
V: TRBV9
D: TRBD2
DNA: TGTGCCAGCAGCGTAGCGGCTAGCGGGGGCCAAGATACGCAGTATTTT
CDR3: CASSVAASGGQDTQYF

size: .
J: TRBJ2-7
V: TRBV18
D: .
DNA: TGTGCCAGCTCCCCCCGTGGGGCTATAGGGCTTGAGCAGTACTTC
CDR3: CASSPRGAIGLEQYF

size: once
J: TRBJ1-1
V: TRBV3-1
D: .
DNA: TGTGCCACCACGCAGGGGAACACTGAAGCTTTCTTT
CDR3: CATTQGNTEAFF

size: many
J: TRBJ2-7
V: TRBV5-1
D: .
DNA: TGCGCCAGCAGCCCTCAGGCCCCCCTGGAGCAGTACTTC
CDR3: CASSPQAPLEQYF

size: many
J: TRBJ2-7
V: TRBV7-9
D: .
DNA: TGTGCCAGCAGCTTAGTTTCCAGATCCGAGCAGTACTTC
CDR3: CASSLVSRSEQYF

size: many
J: TRBJ1-2
V: TRBV12-3/TRBV12-4
D: .
DNA: TGTGCCAGCAGTTCCCGACCGATTTCCTATGGCTACACCTTC
CDR3: CASSSRPISYGYTF

size: .
J: TRBJ2-3
V: TRBV7-3
D: .
DNA: TGTGCCAGCAGCGGCCGGGGGCCCACAGATACGCAGTATTTT
CDR3: CASSGRGPTDTQYF

size: many
J: TRBJ1-2
V: TRBV4-3
D: .
DNA: TGCGCCAGCAGCCAAGATGCGCAGGGATACTATGGCTACACCTTC
CDR3: CASSQDAQGYYGYTF

size: many
J: TRBJ2-1
V: TRBV20-1
D: TRBD1
DNA: TGCAGTGCTCCGACAGGGGTCTACAATGAGCAGTTCTTC
CDR3: CSAPTGVYNEQFF

size: many
J: TRBJ2-4
V: TRBV20-1
D: TRBD2
DNA: TGCAGTGCTGGACTAGCGGGGGACAAAAACATTCAGTACTTC
CDR3: CSAGLAGDKNIQYF

size: many
J: TRBJ1-1
V: TRBV7-2
D: .
DNA: TGTGCCAGCAGCTTGGGAGGAACAGGGTTAGGCACTGAAGCTTTCTTT
CDR3: CASSLGGTGLGTEAFF

size: many
J: TRBJ2-3
V: TRBV5-1
D: .
DNA: TGCGCCAGCAGCCCGACCCAGGGGCCGGCAGATACGCAGTATTTT
CDR3: CASSPTQGPADTQYF

size: many
J: TRBJ1-2
V: TRBV7-2
D: .
DNA: TGTGCCAGCAGCCTGAGGGAAAAGGATGGCTACACCTTC
CDR3: CASSLREKDGYTF

size: many
J: TRBJ1-5
V: TRBV20-1
D: .
DNA: TGCAGTGCTAGAGACAGAGGCAGTCAGCCCCAGCATTTT
CDR3: CSARDRGSQPQHF

size: many
J: TRBJ2-7
V: TRBV20-1
D: .
DNA: TGCAGTGCTAGAGATGGGGGCTATTCCTACGAGCAGTACTTC
CDR3: CSARDGGYSYEQYF

size: many
J: TRBJ2-3
V: TRBV7-2
D: TRBD1
DNA: TGTGCCAGCAGCTCCGCCGGGACAGGGGGCGTCACAGATACGCAGTATTTT
CDR3: CASSSAGTGGVTDTQYF

size: many
J: TRBJ2-1
V: TRBV6-5
D: .
DNA: TGTGCCAGCACATCCTACAATGAGCAGTTCTTC
CDR3: CASTSYNEQFF

size: many
J: TRBJ2-5
V: TRBV10-3
D: .
DNA: TGTGCCATTGGCAGGCAAGAGACCCAGTACTTC
CDR3: CAIGRQETQYF

size: many
J: TRBJ2-1
V: TRBV7-2
D: TRBD2
DNA: TGTGCCAGCAGCCCCAGCGGGGTATACAATGAGCAGTTCTTC
CDR3: CASSPSGVYNEQFF

size: many
J: TRBJ2-5
V: TRBV14
D: TRBD1
DNA: TGTGCCAGCAGTCATCGAACAGGGGTCCAAGAGACCCAGTACTTC
CDR3: CASSHRTGVQETQYF

size: .
J: TRBJ2-2
V: TRBV7-2
D: TRBD1
DNA: TGTGCCAGCAGCCTCCGGACAGGGGCCCCCGGGGAGCTGTTTTTT
CDR3: CASSLRTGAPGELFF

size: .
J: TRBJ2-7
V: TRBV27
D: TRBD2
DNA: TGTGCCAGCAGTTTGGACGGGGGGAATAACGAGCAGTACTTC
CDR3: CASSLDGGNNEQYF

size: many
J: TRBJ2-1
V: TRBV5-1
D: .
DNA: TGCGCCAGCAGCTTGCACAGGGAAAACGAGTTCTTC
CDR3: CASSLHRENEFF

size: many
J: TRBJ2-1
V: TRBV27
D: TRBD2
DNA: TGTGCCAGCTGCGGGAGGAGCTCCTACAATGAGCAGTTCTTC
CDR3: CASCGRSSYNEQFF

size: few
J: TRBJ2-4
V: TRBV7-2
D: .
DNA: TGTGCCAGCAGCTTAGGGGCCGGCGACATTCAGTACTTC
CDR3: CASSLGAGDIQYF